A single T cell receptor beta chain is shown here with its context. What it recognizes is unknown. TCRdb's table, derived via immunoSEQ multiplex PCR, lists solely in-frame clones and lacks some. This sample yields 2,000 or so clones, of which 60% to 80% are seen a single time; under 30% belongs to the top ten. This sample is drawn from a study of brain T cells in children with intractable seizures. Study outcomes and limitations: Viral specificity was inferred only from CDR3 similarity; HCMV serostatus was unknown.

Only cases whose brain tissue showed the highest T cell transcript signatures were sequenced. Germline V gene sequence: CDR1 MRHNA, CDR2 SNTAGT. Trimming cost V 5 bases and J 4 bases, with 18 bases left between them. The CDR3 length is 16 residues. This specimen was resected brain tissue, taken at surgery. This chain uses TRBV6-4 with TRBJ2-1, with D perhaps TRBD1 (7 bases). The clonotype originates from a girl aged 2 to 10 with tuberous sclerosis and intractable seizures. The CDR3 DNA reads TGTGCCAGCAGTCCAGGAGGGGGCCGAGGGTACAATGAGCAGTTCTTC. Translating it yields CASSPGGGRGYNEQFF.